This TCR beta chain originates from a study of blood T cell repertoires in COVID-19. Study background: COVID-19 samples from acute and convalescent phases originated in the United States, Italy and Spain.

This CDR3 comprises 16 residues. Germline V lookup: CDR1 SGHAT, CDR2 FQNNGV. Trimming took 1 base from V and 2 from J, leaving 12 bases between them. In the authors' workflow: Estimation of nucleated cell counts relied on the amplification of reference gene primers. Data came from immunoSEQ multiplex PCR; TCRdb stores just in-frame clones and leaves some out. V, J and clone size are those of that table, while D and trimming were read from the DNA. The data show around 190,000 clones, with about 80% seen just once and approximately 6.9% held by the top ten. The chain has TRBV11-2 and TRBJ2-1, with D perhaps TRBD1 (5 bases). The sequence came from a man aged 55 to 70 with acute or convalescent COVID-19. Sequencing was carried out using peripheral blood. CDR3 in amino acids: CASSLGSWGTYNEQFF. The CDR3 bases are TGTGCCAGCAGCTTAGGAAGTTGGGGCACCTACAATGAGCAGTTCTTC.